These T cell receptor beta chains were read from a single sample in a study of Ad26.COV2.S vaccination and SARS-CoV-2 variants. Clones were read by immunoSEQ multiplex PCR, and TCRdb kept only the in-frame ones, dropping some. The sample consists of hundreds of thousands of clones, about nine tenths of them appearing once. This material consisted of peripheral blood, taken in a trial of Ad26.COV2.S vaccine versus placebo. The receptors derive from a person aged 18-60 years who received the Ad26.COV2.S COVID-19 vaccine or a placebo. CDR3s include the opening cysteine and the closing phenylalanine or tryptophan. D genes are given only for firm matches. Clone size is not always given. Where it is, it says once, few, many or a class for expanded clones.

D gene,J gene,V gene,clone size,CDR3 protein,CDR3 DNA
-,TRBJ1-1,TRBV5-1,once,CASSFQGIGTEAFF,TGCGCCAGCAGCTTTCAGGGAATTGGTACTGAAGCTTTCTTT
-,TRBJ2-1,TRBV15,-,CATSRPLNEQFF,TGTGCCACCAGCAGACCCCTCAATGAGCAGTTCTTC
-,TRBJ1-1,TRBV6-1,-,CASSEVREVKDTEAFF,TGTGCCAGCAGTGAAGTAAGGGAGGTGAAGGACACTGAAGCTTTCTTT
-,TRBJ1-2,TRBV3-1/TRBV3-2,-,CASSLFTGRGDGYTF,TGTGCCAGCAGCCTCTTTACAGGGCGAGGTGACGGCTACACCTTC
TRBD1,TRBJ2-6,TRBV19,-,CASSSRIGTGSSGANVLTF,TGTGCCAGTAGTAGTCGTATCGGGACAGGAAGCTCTGGGGCCAACGTCCTGACTTTC
-,TRBJ1-2,TRBV11-2,-,CASSTATGWKGYTF,TGTGCCAGCAGCACCGCCACAGGGTGGAAGGGCTACACCTTC
-,TRBJ2-1,TRBV13,-,CASSLVPLSSYNEQFF,TGTGCCAGCAGCTTAGTCCCTCTGAGCTCCTACAATGAGCAGTTCTTC
TRBD2,TRBJ2-1,TRBV27,-,CASSFVTSGGYAYNEQFF,TGTGCCAGCAGTTTCGTGACTAGCGGGGGGTACGCCTACAATGAGCAGTTCTTC
-,TRBJ1-3,TRBV30,few,CAWSSALGNTIYF,TGTGCCTGGAGTTCGGCGCTTGGAAACACCATATATTTT
TRBD2,TRBJ2-7,TRBV7-9,-,CASSSPTSGAPYEQYF,TGTGCCAGCAGCTCACCCACTAGCGGGGCCCCCTACGAGCAGTACTTC
TRBD2,TRBJ2-5,TRBV5-1,few,CASRTSGKETQYF,TGCGCCAGCCGGACTAGCGGGAAAGAGACCCAGTACTTC
-,TRBJ1-2,TRBV10-1,few,CASSDFLGSTQTNYGYTF,TGCGCCAGCAGTGATTTTCTGGGCAGTACCCAAACTAACTATGGCTACACCTTC
TRBD1,TRBJ2-3,TRBV12-3/TRBV12-4,-,CASSPGTGDTQYF,TGTGCCAGCAGTCCGGGGACAGGGGATACGCAGTATTTT
-,TRBJ1-6,TRBV18,-,CASSPEQGTGSPLHF,TGTGCCAGCTCCCCGGAGCAGGGTACGGGTTCACCCCTCCACTTT
-,TRBJ1-3,TRBV4-1,few,CASSQDRAAGNTIYF,TGCGCCAGCAGCCAAGATCGGGCAGCGGGAAACACCATATATTTT
-,TRBJ1-5,TRBV2,-,CASSLSDNQPQHF,TGTGCCAGCAGTTTGTCGGACAATCAGCCCCAGCATTTT
-,TRBJ2-5,TRBV30,-,CAWRRDFQETQYF,TGTGCCTGGAGGCGGGACTTCCAAGAGACCCAGTACTTC
TRBD1,TRBJ1-2,TRBV25-1,-,CASSDRVLHYGYTF,TGTGCCAGCAGCGACAGGGTTCTTCACTATGGCTACACCTTC
-,TRBJ2-7,TRBV11-3,-,CASSLDLGGTQYF,TGTGCCAGCAGCTTAGATCTGGGGGGCACGCAGTACTTC
-,TRBJ1-1,TRBV7-2,-,CASNGQRNTEAFF,TGTGCCAGCAACGGACAGAGGAACACTGAAGCTTTCTTT
-,TRBJ2-5,TRBV7-8,-,CASSLVGGVETQYF,TGTGCCAGCAGCTTAGTCGGGGGAGTGGAGACCCAGTACTTC
-,TRBJ1-1,TRBV6-1,-,CASSDQGTPDTEAFF,TGTGCCAGCAGTGATCAAGGGACACCGGACACTGAAGCTTTCTTT